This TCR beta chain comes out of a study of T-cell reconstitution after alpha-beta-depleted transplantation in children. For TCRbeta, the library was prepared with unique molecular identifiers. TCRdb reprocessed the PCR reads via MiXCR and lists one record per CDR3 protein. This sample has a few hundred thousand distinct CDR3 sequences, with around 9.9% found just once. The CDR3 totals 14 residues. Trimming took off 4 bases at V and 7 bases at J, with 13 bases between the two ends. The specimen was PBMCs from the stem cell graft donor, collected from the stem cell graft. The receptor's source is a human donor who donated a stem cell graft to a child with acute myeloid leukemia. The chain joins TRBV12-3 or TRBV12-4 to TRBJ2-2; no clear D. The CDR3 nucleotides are TGTGCCAGCAGTTGGGCCCTCCCGGGCGGGGAGCTGTTTTTT. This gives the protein CASSWALPGGELFF.